Each of the 10 T cell receptor beta chains below was sequenced from the same sample in a study of blood T cell repertoires in COVID-19 (dated by TCRdb to 2019 to 2021). Libraries came from the immunoSEQ multiplex PCR assay. TCRdb obtained this table from immuneACCESS and retained in-frame rearrangements with V and J assigned. These tables miss some clones; where compared with another copy, unresolved V genes account for less than half of the shortfall, and the remainder is unexplained. The sample table holds 90,000 to 150,000 clones, of which approximately 80% were seen once. In total, the top ten clones hold 3% to 4.5% of the sample. Source material: peripheral blood. These TCRs come from a woman of 80 years or more with acute or convalescent COVID-19.

The CDR3 region is CASIGTSGRSNEQFF. CDR3 nucleotide sequence: TGTGCCAGCATAGGGACTAGCGGTCGAAGCAATGAGCAGTTCTTC. V gene TRBV7-2 combines with J gene TRBJ2-1; 11 nucleotides agree with TRBD2. V lost 7 bases to trimming and J lost 6 bases; unmatched junction nucleotides: 8. This CDR3 spans 15 amino acids. CDR1 and CDR2 from the germline V gene are SGHTA and FQGNSA.

The chain recombines TRBV5-4 with TRBJ2-7; TRBD2 matches at 9 bases. Germline V gene lookup returns CDR1 SGHNT and CDR2 YYREEE (reference sequence). The V segment lost 4 bases and the J segment 6 bases; nucleotides outside the gene matches: 17. The CDR3 totals 17 residues. The CDR3 nucleotides read TGTGCCAGCAGCCCAACTCCAGCGGGGGGCCCTCTAACCGAGCAGTACTTC. Its translation: CASSPTPAGGPLTEQYF. Using reference TRBV5-4 and TRBJ2-7 for the parts outside the CDR3, the full variable domain is ETGVTQSPTHLIKTRGQQVTLRCSSQSGHNTVSWYQQALGQGPQFIFQYYREEENGRGNFPPRFSGLQFPNYSSELNVNALELDDSALYLCASSPTPAGGPLTEQYFGPGTRLTVT.

The V call is TRBV20-1, the J call TRBJ2-3; TRBD2 agrees at 9 bases. Germline values: CDR1 DFQATT, CDR2 SNEGSKA (reference sequence). This CDR3 contains 15 residues. Unmatched junction bases numbered 7, after V lost 3 bases and J lost 3 bases. This chain's CDR3 is CSASTGGGATDTQYF. The CDR3 DNA is TGCAGTGCTAGTACCGGCGGGGGGGCGACAGATACGCAGTATTTT.

The V and J genes are TRBV5-6 and TRBJ2-5, with 10 bases that match TRBD2. From germline, CDR1 is SGHDT and CDR2 YYEEEE. The length of the CDR3 is 16 residues. After removal of 4 bases from V and 1 base from J, the junction contained 7 bases not matched to a gene. This CDR3 reads CASSPYSGGSQETQYF. The CDR3 nucleotides are TGTGCCAGCAGCCCTTATAGCGGGGGGTCCCAAGAGACCCAGTACTTC.

V is TRBV5-1 and J is TRBJ1-2; D unclear. V lost 4 bases and J lost 2, with 12 bases in between. The CDR3 is made up of 14 amino acids. Per germline, CDR1 SGHRS and CDR2 YFSETQ. In DNA, the CDR3 is TGCGCCAGCAGCAGCACGGGATCAAACTATGGCTACACCTTC. This translates into CASSSTGSNYGYTF.

This sequence joins TRBV29-1 and TRBJ1-1; tentatively, D is TRBD1 (6 bases). This CDR3 spans 13 amino acids. Per the germline V gene, CDR1 is SQVTM and CDR2 is ANQGSEA. V lost 6 bases, J lost 4 bases, and 15 bases lay in between. The CDR3 DNA reads as TGCAGCGTCCTCCCTAGGGGGGGCACTGAAGCTTTCTTT. Its protein product is CSVLPRGGTEAFF.

The V gene is TRBV5-1, the J gene TRBJ2-2; 9 bases match TRBD2. V gave up 2 bases and J gave up 2 bases; unmatched junction bases: 7. CDR3 length: 17 amino acids. Germline CDR1 SGHRS, CDR2 YFSETQ. Here the CDR3 reads CASSFGLARLNTGELFF. The CDR3 DNA reads as TGCGCCAGCAGCTTCGGACTAGCGCGACTAAACACCGGGGAGCTGTTTTTT.

This clone has a single count. The rearrangement uses TRBV19 and TRBJ1-6; TRBD1 matches at 7 bases. V was clipped by 5 bases and J by 9 bases; unmatched bases: 7. This CDR3 has 14 residues. Germline V CDR1 and CDR2: LNHDA, SQIVND (reference sequence). CDR3 sequence reads: CASSVTGSGSPLHF. The CDR3 DNA follows: TGTGCCAGTAGTGTGACAGGGTCGGGTTCACCCCTCCACTTT.

The chain couples TRBV27 to TRBJ1-1, with D possibly TRBD1 on 5 matching bases. Germline CDR1 MNHEY, CDR2 SMNVEV (reference sequence). This CDR3 has 15 residues. V dropped 2 bases and J dropped 1 base, with 11 bases sitting between them. The CDR3 here is CASSLAHRGNTEAFF. For the CDR3, the DNA is TGTGCCAGCAGTTTAGCCCATAGGGGGAACACTGAAGCTTTCTTT.

On this clone: Sequence at one end of the junction differs from germline and may be a read error. The J gene is TRBJ2-1, the V gene TRBV7-7; 10 bases fit TRBD2. CDR1 and CDR2 from the germline V gene are SSHAT and FNYEAQ (reference sequence). The CDR3 loop spans 15 amino acids. The CDR3 sequence: CASSTRAGGPNEQFF. The CDR3 nucleotides read TGTGCTAGCAGCACAAGAGCGGGAGGGCCCAATGAGCAGTTCTTC.